One and the same sample provided the 11 T cell receptor beta chains below, sequenced in a study of T-cell memory formation after mild COVID-19. TCRdb passed the 5' RACE reads through MiXCR, listing each CDR3 protein once. The sample records about 120,000 distinct CDR3 sequences, about a fifth being singletons. The sequenced sample consisted of PBMCs or a T cell subset sorted from them (not recorded which). These receptor sequences come from a man aged 18 to 29 who had mild COVID-19 (a few samples of this study predate the infection). Cell type and time point are not known.

This rearrangement joins TRBV6-2 or TRBV6-3 to TRBJ2-7; 7 bases match TRBD2. V trimming: 5 bases; J trimming: 6 bases; junction bases outside the gene matches: 10. Looked up from germline, CDR1 is MNHEY and CDR2 is SVGEGT. This CDR3 has 14 residues. CDR3 nucleotide sequence: TGTGCCAGCAGTGACAGACTAGCTCCGGGCGAGCAGTACGTC. Encoded protein: CASSDRLAPGEQYV.

This chain uses TRBV4-1 with TRBJ2-7, with D unclear. CDR1 and CDR2 from the germline V gene are MGHRA and YSYEKL. The ends were cut back, 4 bases at V and 2 bases at J, with 12 bases in the middle. The CDR3 spans 14 residues. The CDR3 is CASSPGGSTYEQYF. CDR3 nucleotide sequence: TGCGCCAGCAGCCCCGGTGGCTCAACCTACGAGCAGTACTTC.

The chain combines TRBV12-3 or TRBV12-4 with TRBJ2-5, with TRBD2 matching over 9 bases. Trimming cost V 5 bases and J 1 base; bases outside gene matches: 8. The CDR3 consists of 16 residues. The CDR3 here is CASSLPGTSLQETQYF. The CDR3 region has the DNA TGTGCCAGCAGTCTACCCGGGACTAGCCTCCAAGAGACCCAGTACTTC.

The chain carries TRBV24-1 and TRBJ2-6, with 8 bases matching TRBD1. Trimming took 6 bases from V and 8 from J; bases not matched to a gene: 11. This CDR3 has 16 residues. The germline V gene encodes CDR1 KGHDR and CDR2 SFDVKD. This CDR3 reads CATSQGTGYRTNVLTF. DNA for the CDR3: TGTGCCACCAGTCAGGGGACAGGCTACCGTACCAACGTCCTGACTTTC.

The rearrangement joins TRBV11-2 to TRBJ2-2; no clear D gene. The CDR3 sequence is 17 residues long. The V and J ends lost 6 bases and 5 bases respectively, with 22 bases between them. From germline, CDR1 is SGHAT and CDR2 FQNNGV. The CDR3 DNA reads TGTGCCAGCAGGTCCGGATGGGCGGATACGGTTACCGGGGAGCTGTTTTTT. Translated: CASRSGWADTVTGELFF. Combining the CDR3 with reference TRBV11-2 and TRBJ2-2 gives the whole variable domain EAGVAQSPRYKIIEKRQSVAFWCNPISGHATLYWYQQILGQGPKLLIQFQNNGVVDDSQLPKDRFSAERLKGVDSTLKIQPAKLEDSAVYLCASRSGWADTVTGELFFGEGSRLTVL.

The sample holds a few counts of this clonotype. J is TRBJ1-1 and V is TRBV3-1; D call uncertain. The ends were cut back, 3 bases at V and 4 bases at J, with 6 bases in the middle. The CDR3 totals 12 residues. Germline V gene data show CDR1 as LGHDT and CDR2 as YNNKEL (reference sequence). The CDR3 bases are TGTGCCAGCAGCCACATGAGCACTGAAGCTTTCTTT. As protein: CASSHMSTEAFF.

This clonotype was counted a few times. The chain joins TRBV4-1 to TRBJ2-3; no clear D. Germline V gives CDR1 MGHRA, CDR2 YSYEKL. The ends were cut back, 3 bases at V and 6 bases at J, with 13 bases in the middle. This CDR3 contains 14 residues. CDR3 in amino acids: CASSHYPGTDTQYF. The CDR3 DNA is TGCGCCAGCAGCCACTACCCAGGTACGGATACGCAGTATTTT.

The chain has TRBV20-1 and TRBJ1-2; 8 nucleotides agree with TRBD1. This CDR3 has 13 amino acids. The ends lost 6 bases at V and 6 bases at J; junction bases unmatched: 9. Per germline, CDR1 DFQATT and CDR2 SNEGSKA (reference sequence). CDR3 loop: CSAGDRGEDGYTF. The CDR3 DNA follows: TGCAGTGCCGGTGACAGGGGAGAAGATGGCTACACCTTC.

The rearrangement joins TRBV29-1 to TRBJ2-1; 7 bases map to TRBD2. The J segment lost 5 bases and the V segment lost 7 bases, leaving 11 bases of the junction unmatched. The CDR3 contains 14 residues. CDR1 is SQVTM and CDR2 is ANQGSEA in the germline V gene. The CDR3 nucleotides are TGCAGCGCTCGCAGGGCGGGGGATAACAATGAGCAGTTCTTC. It codes for CSARRAGDNNEQFF.

CDR3 protein: CASTGLAGTGELFF. The CDR3 nucleotides are TGTGCCAGCACTGGACTAGCGGGTACAGGGGAGCTGTTTTTT. This sequence joins TRBV6-5 and TRBJ2-2, with 11 bases matching TRBD2. Germline CDR1 MNHEY, CDR2 SVGAGI. Trimming took 7 bases from V and 8 from J; bases not matched to a gene: 6. The CDR3 is 14 amino acids.

The chain has TRBV7-2 and TRBJ2-3; perhaps TRBD2 as D (6 bases). Germline CDR1 reads SGHTA; CDR2 reads FQGNSA. This CDR3 has 17 amino acids. V lost 4 bases to trimming and J lost 6 bases, with 23 bases between them. The DNA for the CDR3 is TGTGCCAGCAGCTCACCCCTTGGACTAATTCTATCGGATACGCAGTATTTT. This translates into CASSSPLGLILSDTQYF.